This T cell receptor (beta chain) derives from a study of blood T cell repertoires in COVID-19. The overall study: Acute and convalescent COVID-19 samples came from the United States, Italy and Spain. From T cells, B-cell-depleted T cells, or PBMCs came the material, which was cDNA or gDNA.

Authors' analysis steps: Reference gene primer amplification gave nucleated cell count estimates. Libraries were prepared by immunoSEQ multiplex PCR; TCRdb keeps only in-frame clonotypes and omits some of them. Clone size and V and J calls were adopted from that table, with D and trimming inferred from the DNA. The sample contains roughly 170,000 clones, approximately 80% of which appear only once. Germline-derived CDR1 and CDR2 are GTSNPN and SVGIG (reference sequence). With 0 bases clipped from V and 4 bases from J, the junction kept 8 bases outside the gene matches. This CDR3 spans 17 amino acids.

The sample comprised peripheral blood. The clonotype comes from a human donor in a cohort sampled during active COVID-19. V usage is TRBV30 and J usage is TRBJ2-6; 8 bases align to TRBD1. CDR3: CAWSVDWTGTGANVLTF. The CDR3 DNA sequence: TGTGCCTGGAGTGTGGACTGGACAGGGACCGGGGCCAACGTCCTGACTTTC.